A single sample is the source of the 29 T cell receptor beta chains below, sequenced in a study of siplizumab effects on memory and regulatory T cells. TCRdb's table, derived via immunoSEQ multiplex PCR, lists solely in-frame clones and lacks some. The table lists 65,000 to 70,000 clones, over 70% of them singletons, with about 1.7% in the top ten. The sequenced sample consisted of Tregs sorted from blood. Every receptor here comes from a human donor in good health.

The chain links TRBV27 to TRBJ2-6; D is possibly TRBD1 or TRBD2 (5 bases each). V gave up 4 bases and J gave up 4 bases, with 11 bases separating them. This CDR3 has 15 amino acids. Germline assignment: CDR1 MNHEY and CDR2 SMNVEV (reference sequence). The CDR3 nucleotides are TGTGCCAGCAGTTCGGGGCTTAGAGGGGCCAACGTCCTGACTTTC. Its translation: CASSSGLRGANVLTF.

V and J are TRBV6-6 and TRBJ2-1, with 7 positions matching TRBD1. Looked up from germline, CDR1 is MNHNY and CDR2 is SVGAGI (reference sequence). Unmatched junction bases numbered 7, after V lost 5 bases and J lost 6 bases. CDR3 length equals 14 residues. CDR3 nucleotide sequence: TGTGCCAGCAGTCTCCAGGGGGAGACCAATGAGCAGTTCTTC. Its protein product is CASSLQGETNEQFF.

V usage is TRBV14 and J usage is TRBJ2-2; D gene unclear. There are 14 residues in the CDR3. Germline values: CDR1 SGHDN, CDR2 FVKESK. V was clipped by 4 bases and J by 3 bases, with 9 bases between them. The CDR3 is CASSRGRYTGELFF. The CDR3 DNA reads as TGTGCCAGCAGCCGGGGTCGATACACCGGGGAGCTGTTTTTT.

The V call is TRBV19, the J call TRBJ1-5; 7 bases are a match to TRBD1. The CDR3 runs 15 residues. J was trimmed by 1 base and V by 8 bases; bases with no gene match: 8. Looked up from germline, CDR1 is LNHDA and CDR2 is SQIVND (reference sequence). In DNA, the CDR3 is TGTGCCAGTGGTCCGACAGGGAAGAGCAATCAGCCCCAGCATTTT. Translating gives CASGPTGKSNQPQHF.

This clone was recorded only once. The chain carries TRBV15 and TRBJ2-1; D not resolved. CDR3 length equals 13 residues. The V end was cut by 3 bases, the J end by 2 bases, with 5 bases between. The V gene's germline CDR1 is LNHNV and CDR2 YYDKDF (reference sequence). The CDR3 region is CATSSQPYNEQFF. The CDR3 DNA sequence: TGTGCCACCAGCAGTCAGCCCTACAATGAGCAGTTCTTC.

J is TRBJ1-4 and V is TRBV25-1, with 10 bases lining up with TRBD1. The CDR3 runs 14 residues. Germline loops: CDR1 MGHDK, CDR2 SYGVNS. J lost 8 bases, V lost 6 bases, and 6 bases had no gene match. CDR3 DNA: TGTGCCAGCAGCAAGACAGGGGGCCGGGAAAAACTGTTTTTT. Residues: CASSKTGGREKLFF.

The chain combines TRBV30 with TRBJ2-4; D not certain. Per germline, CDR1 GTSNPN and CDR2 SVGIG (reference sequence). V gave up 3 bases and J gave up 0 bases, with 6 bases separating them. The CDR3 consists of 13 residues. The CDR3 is CAWSLLAKNIQYF. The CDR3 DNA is TGTGCCTGGAGCTTGCTAGCCAAAAACATTCAGTACTTC.

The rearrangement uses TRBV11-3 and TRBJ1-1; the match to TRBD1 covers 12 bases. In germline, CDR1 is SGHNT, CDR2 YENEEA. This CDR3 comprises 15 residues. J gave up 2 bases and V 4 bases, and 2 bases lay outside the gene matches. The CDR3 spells CASSSGTGGNTEAFF. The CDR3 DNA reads TGTGCCAGCAGCTCGGGGACAGGGGGCAACACTGAAGCTTTCTTT.

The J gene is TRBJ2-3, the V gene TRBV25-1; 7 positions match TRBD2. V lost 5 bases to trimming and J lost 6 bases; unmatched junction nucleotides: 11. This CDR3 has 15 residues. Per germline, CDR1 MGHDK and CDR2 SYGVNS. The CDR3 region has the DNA TGTGCCAGCAGTATCGGGGGAGGGCCGGGCGATACGCAGTATTTT. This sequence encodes CASSIGGGPGDTQYF.

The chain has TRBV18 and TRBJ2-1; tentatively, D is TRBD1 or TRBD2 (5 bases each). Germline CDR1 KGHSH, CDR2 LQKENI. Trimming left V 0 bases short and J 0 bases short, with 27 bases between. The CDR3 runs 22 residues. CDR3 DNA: TGTGCCAGCTCACCACCGCTCGTAGAGGACACTTGGGACCCAAGCTCCTACAATGAGCAGTTCTTC. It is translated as CASSPPLVEDTWDPSSYNEQFF. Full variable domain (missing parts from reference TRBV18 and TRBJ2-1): NAGVMQNPRHLVRRRGQEARLRCSPMKGHSHVYWYRQLPEEGLKFMVYLQKENIIDESGMPKERFSAEFPKEGPSILRIQQVVRGDSAAYFCASSPPLVEDTWDPSSYNEQFFGPGTRLTVL.

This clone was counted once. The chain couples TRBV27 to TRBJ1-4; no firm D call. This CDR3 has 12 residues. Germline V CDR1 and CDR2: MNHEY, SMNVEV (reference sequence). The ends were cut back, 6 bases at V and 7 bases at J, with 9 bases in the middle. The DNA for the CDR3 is TGTGCCAGCAGACAGTGGGGTGAAAAACTGTTTTTT. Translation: CASRQWGEKLFF. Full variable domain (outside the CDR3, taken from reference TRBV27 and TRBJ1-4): EAQVTQNPRYLITVTGKKLTVTCSQNMNHEYMSWYRQDPGLGLRQIYYSMNVEVTDKGDVPEGYKVSRKEKRNFPLILESPSPNQTSLYFCASRQWGEKLFFGSGTQLSVL.

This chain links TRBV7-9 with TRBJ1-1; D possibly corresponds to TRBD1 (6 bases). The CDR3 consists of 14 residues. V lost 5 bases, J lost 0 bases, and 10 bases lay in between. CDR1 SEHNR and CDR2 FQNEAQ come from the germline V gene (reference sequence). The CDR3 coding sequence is TGTGCCAGCAGCCCAGGGGCCTTGAACACTGAAGCTTTCTTT. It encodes CASSPGALNTEAFF.

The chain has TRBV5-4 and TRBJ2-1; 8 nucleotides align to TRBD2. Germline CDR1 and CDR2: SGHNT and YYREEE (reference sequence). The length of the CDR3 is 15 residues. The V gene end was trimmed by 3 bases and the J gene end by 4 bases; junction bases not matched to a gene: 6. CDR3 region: CASSSQRERYNEQFF. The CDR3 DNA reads TGTGCCAGCAGCTCCCAGCGGGAGCGTTACAATGAGCAGTTCTTC.

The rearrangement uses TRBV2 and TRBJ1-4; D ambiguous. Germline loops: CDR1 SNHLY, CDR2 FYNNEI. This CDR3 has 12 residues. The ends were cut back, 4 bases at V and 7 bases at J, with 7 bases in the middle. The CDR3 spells CASSGTGEKLFF. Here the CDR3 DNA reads TGTGCCAGCAGTGGAACGGGTGAAAAACTGTTTTTT.

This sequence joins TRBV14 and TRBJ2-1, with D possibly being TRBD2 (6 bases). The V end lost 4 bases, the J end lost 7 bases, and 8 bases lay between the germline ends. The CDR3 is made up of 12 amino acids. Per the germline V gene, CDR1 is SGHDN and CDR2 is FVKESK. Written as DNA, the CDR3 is TGTGCCAGCAGCCGGGAGGTTAATGAGCAGTTCTTC. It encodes CASSREVNEQFF.

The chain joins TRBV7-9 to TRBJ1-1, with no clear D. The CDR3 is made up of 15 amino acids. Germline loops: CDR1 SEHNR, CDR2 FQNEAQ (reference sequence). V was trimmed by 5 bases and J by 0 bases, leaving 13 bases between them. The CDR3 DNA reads TGTGCCAGCAGCCCCTGGGCCATTTTGAACACTGAAGCTTTCTTT. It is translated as CASSPWAILNTEAFF.

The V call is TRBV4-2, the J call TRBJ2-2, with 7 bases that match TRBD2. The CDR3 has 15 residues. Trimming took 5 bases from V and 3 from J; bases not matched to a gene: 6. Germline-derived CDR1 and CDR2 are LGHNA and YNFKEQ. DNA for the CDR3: TGTGCCAGCAGCAAAGGGGACTATCACACCGGGGAGCTGTTTTTT. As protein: CASSKGDYHTGELFF.

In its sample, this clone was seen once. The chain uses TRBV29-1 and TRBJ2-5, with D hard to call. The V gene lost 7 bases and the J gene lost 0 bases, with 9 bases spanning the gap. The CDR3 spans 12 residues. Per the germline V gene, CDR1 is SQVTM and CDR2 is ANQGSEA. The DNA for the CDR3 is TGCAGCGGACGACAAAACCAAGAGACCCAGTACTTC. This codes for CSGRQNQETQYF.

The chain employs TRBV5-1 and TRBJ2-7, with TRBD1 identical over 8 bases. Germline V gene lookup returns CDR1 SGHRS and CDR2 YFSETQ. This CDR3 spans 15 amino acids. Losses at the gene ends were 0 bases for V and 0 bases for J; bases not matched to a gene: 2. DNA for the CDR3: TGCGCCAGCAGCTTGGGCCAGGGGGCCTCCTACGAGCAGTACTTC. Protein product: CASSLGQGASYEQYF.

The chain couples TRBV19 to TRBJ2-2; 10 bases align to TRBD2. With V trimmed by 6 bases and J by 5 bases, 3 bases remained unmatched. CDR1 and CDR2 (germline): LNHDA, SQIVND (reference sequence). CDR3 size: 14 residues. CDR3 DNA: TGTGCCAGTAGGAGTAGCGGGAGGACCGGGGAGCTGTTTTTT. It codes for CASRSSGRTGELFF.

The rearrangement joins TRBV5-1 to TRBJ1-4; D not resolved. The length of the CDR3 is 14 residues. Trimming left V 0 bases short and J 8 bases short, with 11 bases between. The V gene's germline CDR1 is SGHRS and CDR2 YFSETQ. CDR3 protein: CASSLALGSEKLFF. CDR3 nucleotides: TGCGCCAGCAGCTTGGCCTTAGGGTCAGAAAAACTGTTTTTT.

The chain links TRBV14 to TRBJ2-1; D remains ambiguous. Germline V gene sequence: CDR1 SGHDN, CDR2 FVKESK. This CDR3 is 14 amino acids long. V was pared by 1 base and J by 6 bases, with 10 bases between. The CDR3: CASSQVIRSNEQFF. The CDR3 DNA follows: TGTGCCAGCAGCCAAGTCATCCGGAGCAATGAGCAGTTCTTC.

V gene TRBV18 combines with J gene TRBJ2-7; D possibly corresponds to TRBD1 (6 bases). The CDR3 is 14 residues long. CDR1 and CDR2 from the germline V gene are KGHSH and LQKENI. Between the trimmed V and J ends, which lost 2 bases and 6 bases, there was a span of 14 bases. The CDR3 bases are TGTGCCAGCTCACCATTAGGGGGTTGGCTCGAGCAGTACTTC. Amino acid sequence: CASSPLGGWLEQYF.

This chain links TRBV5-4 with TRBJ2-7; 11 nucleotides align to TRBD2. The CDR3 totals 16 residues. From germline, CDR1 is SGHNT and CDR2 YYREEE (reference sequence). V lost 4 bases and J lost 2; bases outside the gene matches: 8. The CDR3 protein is CASSMGLAGGTYEQYF. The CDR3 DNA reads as TGTGCCAGCAGCATGGGGCTAGCGGGAGGTACCTACGAGCAGTACTTC.

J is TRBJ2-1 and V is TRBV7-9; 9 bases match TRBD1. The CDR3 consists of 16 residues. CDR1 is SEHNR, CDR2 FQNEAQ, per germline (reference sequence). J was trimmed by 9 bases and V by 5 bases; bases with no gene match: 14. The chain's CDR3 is CASSPYSWGQGSEQFF. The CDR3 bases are TGTGCCAGCAGCCCATATTCTTGGGGACAGGGAAGTGAGCAGTTCTTC.

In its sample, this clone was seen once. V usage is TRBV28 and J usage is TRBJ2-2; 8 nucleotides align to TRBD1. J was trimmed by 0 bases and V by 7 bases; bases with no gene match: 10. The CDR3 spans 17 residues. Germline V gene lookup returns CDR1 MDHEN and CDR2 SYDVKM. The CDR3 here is CASTLGTGDANTGELFF. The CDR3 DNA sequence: TGTGCCAGCACACTCGGGACAGGTGATGCGAACACCGGGGAGCTGTTTTTT.

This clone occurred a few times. The DNA for the CDR3 is TGTGCCAGCAATTATGACAGGGGCCCCGGGAGGGCCCAGCATTTT. Amino acid sequence: CASNYDRGPGRAQHF. The rearrangement links TRBV2 to TRBJ1-5, with 8 bases fitting TRBD1. Germline V gene lookup returns CDR1 SNHLY and CDR2 FYNNEI. This CDR3 region has 15 residues. V shed 7 bases, J shed 11 bases, and the junction held 16 bases outside the gene matches. Full variable domain (remainder filled in from reference TRBV2 and TRBJ1-5): EPEVTQTPSHQVTQMGQEVILRCVPISNHLYFYWYRQILGQKVEFLVSFYNNEISEKSEIFDDQFSVERPDGSNFTLKIRSTKLEDSAMYFCASNYDRGPGRAQHFGDGTRLSIL.

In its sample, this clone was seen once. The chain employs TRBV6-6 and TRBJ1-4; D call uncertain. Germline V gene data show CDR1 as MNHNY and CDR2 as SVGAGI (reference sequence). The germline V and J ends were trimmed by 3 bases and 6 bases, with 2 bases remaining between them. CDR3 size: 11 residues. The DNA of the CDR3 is TGTGCCAGCAGTTATTATGAAAAACTGTTTTTT. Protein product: CASSYYEKLFF.

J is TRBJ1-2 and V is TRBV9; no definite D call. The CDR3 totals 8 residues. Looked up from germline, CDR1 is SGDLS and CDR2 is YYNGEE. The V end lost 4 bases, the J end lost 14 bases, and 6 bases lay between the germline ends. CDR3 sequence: CASSPSTF. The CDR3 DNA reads TGTGCCAGCAGCCCCTCAACCTTC.